This TCR beta chain was observed in a study of blood T cell repertoires in COVID-19. Whole-study context: PBMCs, B-cell-depleted T cells, or T cells were the source of the cDNA or gDNA that made up the material.

As originally analysed: By means of reference gene primer amplification, nucleated cell counts were estimated. The assay was immunoSEQ multiplex PCR, and TCRdb's table has in-frame clones only and misses some. The V and J calls and clone size were taken over from that table, and D and trimming were inferred from the DNA. Here the sample spans about 150,000 clones, roughly 72% being singletons. The V gene lost 0 bases and the J gene lost 4 bases, with 13 bases spanning the gap. Germline assignment: CDR1 SGDLS and CDR2 YYNGEE. The CDR3 consists of 16 residues. V is TRBV9 and J is TRBJ2-2, with a possible D match to TRBD2 (6 bases). The sequenced sample consisted of peripheral blood. The clonotype comes from a woman older than 75 with acute or convalescent COVID-19. In DNA form, the CDR3 reads TGTGCCAGCAGCGTAGCTGGGGTGCGGGGCACCGGGGAGCTGTTTTTT. It is translated as CASSVAGVRGTGELFF.